These T cell receptor beta chains were read from a single sample in a study of cytomegalovirus exposure and HLA in healthy donors. Only in-frame clones appear in the TCRdb table, and some are missing; sequencing was by immunoSEQ multiplex PCR. The top ten hold 0.95% to 1.4% of the sample, which has about 200,000 clones, 80% to 85% seen once. The sequencing sample was made of PBMCs. The receptors originated from a woman aged 40 to 50 in good health and CMV-seronegative. CDR3s include the opening cysteine and the closing phenylalanine or tryptophan. A D gene is named only where the DNA matches it firmly. Clone size is stated in some rows and not others, as once, few, many or a class when expanded.

J	D	size	V	CDR3	DNA
TRBJ1-1	TRBD1	.	TRBV5-1	CASSPKQGSRLGNTEAFF	TGCGCCAGCAGCCCTAAACAGGGGTCCCGTTTGGGAAACACTGAAGCTTTCTTT
TRBJ2-3	TRBD2	.	TRBV19	CAASSGRTDTQYF	TGTGCCGCCTCTAGCGGGAGAACAGATACGCAGTATTTT
TRBJ2-1	TRBD2	few	TRBV6-5	CASSRPGGANEQFF	TGTGCCAGCAGTAGGCCGGGGGGGGCCAATGAGCAGTTCTTC
TRBJ1-2	TRBD1	.	TRBV6-4	CASSDGTVGGYTF	TGTGCCAGCAGTGACGGGACAGTGGGGGGCTACACCTTC
TRBJ1-4	.	.	TRBV7-9	CSSSLATAPNEKLFF	TGTTCCAGCAGCTTAGCGACAGCCCCTAATGAAAAACTGTTTTTT
TRBJ1-2	TRBD1	.	TRBV5-6	CASSEGQGKGGYTF	TGTGCCAGCAGCGAGGGACAGGGGAAAGGGGGCTACACCTTC
TRBJ2-1	.	.	TRBV28	CASSLTQGYEQFF	TGTGCCAGCAGTTTAACCCAGGGGTATGAGCAGTTCTTC
TRBJ1-1	.	.	TRBV27	CASSFRVGTEAFF	TGTGCCAGCAGTTTCAGGGTGGGCACTGAAGCTTTCTTT
TRBJ2-3	TRBD2	few	TRBV11-3	CASSSGTSGRTDTQYF	TGTGCCAGCAGCTCTGGGACTAGCGGGAGGACGGATACGCAGTATTTT
TRBJ2-3	.	few	TRBV11-3	CASSPYTDTQYF	TGTGCCAGCAGCCCTTATACAGATACGCAGTATTTT
TRBJ2-4	.	.	TRBV19	CASSEQGLAKNIQYF	TGTGCCAGTAGTGAACAGGGTCTGGCCAAAAACATTCAGTACTTC
TRBJ2-1	TRBD2	.	TRBV30	CAWSKGTSVYNEQFF	TGTGCCTGGAGTAAAGGGACTAGCGTCTACAATGAGCAGTTCTTC
TRBJ1-1	TRBD1	.	TRBV4-3	CASSRRQGGTEAFF	TGCGCCAGCAGCCGGCGACAGGGGGGCACTGAAGCTTTCTTT
TRBJ1-2	.	.	TRBV7-3	CASSLRQADGYTF	TGTGCCAGCAGCTTACGGCAGGCCGATGGCTACACCTTC
TRBJ2-5	.	.	TRBV11-3	CASSLDAETQYF	TGTGCCAGCAGCTTAGATGCGGAGACCCAGTACTTC
TRBJ2-5	.	.	TRBV7-9	CSSSPEETQYF	TGTTCCAGCAGCCCCGAAGAGACCCAGTACTTC
TRBJ1-1	.	.	TRBV7-2	CASSASWGGDTEAFF	TGTGCCAGCAGCGCCTCGTGGGGGGGAGACACTGAAGCTTTCTTT
TRBJ1-1	TRBD1	once	TRBV2	CASSGTGGNTEAFF	TGTGCCAGCAGTGGTACAGGGGGGAACACTGAAGCTTTCTTT
TRBJ2-3	.	.	TRBV7-7	CASSLAGGTDTQYF	TGTGCCAGCAGCTTAGCGGGAGGCACAGATACGCAGTATTTT
TRBJ2-7	TRBD2	.	TRBV7-3	CASSLSAGVSYEQYF	TGTGCCAGCAGCTTATCTGCGGGAGTCAGCTACGAGCAGTACTTC
TRBJ1-1	.	.	TRBV7-8	CASSLLVSSSSSLPRLNTEAFF	TGTGCCAGCAGCTTATTAGTTAGTAGTAGTTCCTCGCTCCCCCGATTGAACACTGAAGCTTTCTTT
TRBJ1-2	TRBD1	.	TRBV18	CASSPGQGAYGYTF	TGTGCCAGCTCACCAGGCCAGGGGGCCTATGGCTACACCTTC
TRBJ1-4	.	.	TRBV7-8	CASNLQPTREKLFF	TGTGCCAGCAATCTACAGCCGACCCGAGAAAAACTGTTTTTT
TRBJ1-1	TRBD1	few	TRBV9	CASSVGQGAGAFF	TGTGCCAGCAGCGTAGGACAGGGGGCAGGAGCTTTCTTT
TRBJ1-2	.	.	TRBV6-1	CASSVETSYGYTF	TGTGCCAGCAGTGTAGAAACGTCGTATGGCTACACCTTC
TRBJ2-3	TRBD1	.	TRBV27	CASKTDRVLFTSTDTQYF	TGTGCCAGCAAGACCGACAGGGTCCTTTTCACTAGCACAGATACGCAGTATTTT
TRBJ1-4	TRBD1	few	TRBV6-6	CASRDPGQGSEKLFF	TGTGCCAGCAGAGACCCGGGACAGGGATCCGAAAAACTGTTTTTT
TRBJ2-7	TRBD2	once	TRBV5-5	CASSLTGGAYEQYF	TGTGCCAGCAGCTTAACGGGAGGAGCGTACGAGCAGTACTTC
TRBJ2-1	TRBD2	.	TRBV11-3	CASSLDPSTSGRSYNEQFF	TGTGCCAGCAGCTTAGATCCCTCGACTAGCGGGAGGTCCTACAATGAGCAGTTCTTC
TRBJ2-7	TRBD2	few	TRBV27	CASSLRTSGLGEQYF	TGTGCCAGCAGTTTACGGACTAGCGGGCTGGGCGAGCAGTACTTC
TRBJ2-1	TRBD2	.	TRBV12-5	CASGSTSGASSYNEQFF	TGTGCTAGTGGGTCTACTAGCGGGGCCAGCTCCTACAATGAGCAGTTCTTC
TRBJ2-7	TRBD2	.	TRBV7-6	CASSLAAGAYEQYF	TGTGCCAGCAGCTTAGCGGCGGGAGCCTACGAGCAGTACTTC
TRBJ2-3	TRBD2	once	TRBV9	CASSTGGRGDTQYF	TGTGCCAGCAGCACCGGGGGGAGGGGAGATACGCAGTATTTT
TRBJ1-1	.	.	TRBV7-2	CASSFGRGDRAFF	TGTGCCAGCAGCTTTGGGCGGGGGGATCGAGCTTTCTTT
TRBJ1-6	.	.	TRBV6-5	CASSYSTTALNSPLHF	TGTGCCAGCAGTTACTCTACGACAGCGCTTAATTCACCCCTCCACTTT
TRBJ1-2	.	.	TRBV19	CASRGGRGDYGYTF	TGTGCCAGTAGGGGGGGGAGGGGTGACTATGGCTACACCTTC
TRBJ2-2	TRBD1	.	TRBV7-2	CASSLDTGQNRELFF	TGTGCCAGCAGCTTAGATACGGGACAGAACCGGGAGCTGTTTTTT
TRBJ1-4	.	.	TRBV4-2	CASSQVKAQYVEKLFF	TGTGCCAGCAGCCAAGTAAAAGCGCAATATGTTGAAAAACTGTTTTTT
TRBJ2-1	TRBD2	few	TRBV7-9	CASSMGTSGRAEQFF	TGTGCCAGCAGCATGGGGACTAGCGGGAGGGCTGAGCAGTTCTTC
TRBJ2-3	TRBD1	.	TRBV29-1	CSVESNRGADTQYF	TGCAGCGTTGAATCGAACAGGGGGGCAGATACGCAGTATTTT
TRBJ2-3	TRBD2	.	TRBV10-2	CASTLTSGKRGGQYF	TGCGCCAGCACCCTAACTAGCGGGAAAAGGGGGGGGCAGTATTTT